Each of the 15 T cell receptor beta chains below was sequenced from the same sample in a study of blood T cells in healthy people across ages. Combining a sample-barcoded 5' primer with a J-beta primer mix, a second PCR ran for 7 to 11 cycles. TCRdb reanalysed the 5' RACE reads using MiXCR and keeps one entry per CDR3 protein. Among 700,000 or so distinct CDR3 sequences listed, around two fifths were seen once. Sequencing was performed on blood. The receptors were gathered from a man older than 75 in good health.

The V call is TRBV29-1, the J call TRBJ2-5; D may be TRBD1 or TRBD2 (5 bases each). The CDR3 sequence is 17 residues long. Germline V gene data show CDR1 as SQVTM and CDR2 as ANQGSEA. The V end was cut by 1 base, the J end by 4 bases, with 22 bases between. The CDR3 bases are TGCAGCGTTGAAGCTCCCGACAGACCAGGGAGAGGAGAGACCCAGTACTTC. Residues: CSVEAPDRPGRGETQYF. The full variable domain, completed using reference TRBV29-1 and TRBJ2-5, is SAVISQKPSRDICQRGTSLTIQCQVDSQVTMMFWYRQQPGQSLTLIATANQGSEATYESGFVIDKFPISRPNLTFSTLTVSNMSPEDSSIYLCSVEAPDRPGRGETQYFGPGTRLLVL.

The rearrangement links TRBV20-1 to TRBJ2-1; no reliable D call. The germline V gene has CDR1 DFQATT and CDR2 SNEGSKA (reference sequence). V lost 5 bases, J lost 10 bases, and 9 bases lay in between. This CDR3 region has 10 residues. Here the CDR3 reads CSAWRTEQFF. CDR3 nucleotides: TGCAGTGCTTGGAGAACGGAGCAGTTCTTC.

The chain is built from TRBV14 and TRBJ2-1; no reliable D call. V was shortened by 6 bases and J by 0 bases, with 15 bases between the two germline ends. The CDR3 consists of 16 residues. CDR1 is SGHDN and CDR2 is FVKESK in the germline V gene. CDR3 coding DNA: TGTGCCAGCAGTTTCTTGGCGCCGAGCTCCTACAATGAGCAGTTCTTC. Translating gives CASSFLAPSSYNEQFF.

The chain recombines TRBV3-1 with TRBJ2-1; 7 bases match TRBD1. CDR1 is LGHDT and CDR2 is YNNKEL in the germline V gene (reference sequence). V dropped 1 base and J dropped 8; count of bases not matched to a gene: 11. This CDR3 comprises 16 residues. The CDR3 is CASSQAVGRGKYEQFF. The CDR3 region has the DNA TGTGCCAGCAGCCAAGCGGTCGGCAGGGGGAAGTATGAGCAGTTCTTC.

The chain is built from TRBV20-1 and TRBJ2-1; either TRBD1 or TRBD2 may fit D (6 bases each). The length of the CDR3 is 15 residues. Germline CDR1 DFQATT, CDR2 SNEGSKA (reference sequence). With 3 bases removed from V and 12 bases from J, the gap between germline ends came to 24 bases. CDR3 coding DNA: TGCAGTGCTAGTGCCCGGGACTCGGTAGGGGGAGGGCAGTTCTTC. It specifies CSASARDSVGGGQFF.

Ten or more counts support this clonotype. This chain connects TRBV28 to TRBJ2-7; 8 nucleotides align to TRBD1. The CDR3 consists of 16 residues. Germline V gives CDR1 MDHEN, CDR2 SYDVKM. The junction had 13 bases not matched to a gene; V was cut back by 4 bases and J by 5 bases. CDR3 DNA: TGTGCCAGCAGTTCCCAGGGGGCACCCCTGGTGGACGAGCAGTACTTC. Translated: CASSSQGAPLVDEQYF.

This clonotype has more than one count but fewer than ten. This chain uses TRBV28 with TRBJ2-2, with 8 bases aligning to TRBD1. CDR1 MDHEN and CDR2 SYDVKM come from the germline V gene. This CDR3 spans 15 amino acids. With V trimmed by 6 bases and J by 5 bases, 8 bases remained unmatched. CDR3 residues: CASRSQGAGTGELFF. The CDR3 nucleotides are TGTGCCAGCAGGTCCCAGGGGGCAGGGACCGGGGAGCTGTTTTTT.

The V call is TRBV5-5, the J call TRBJ2-3; D tentatively reads TRBD1 or TRBD2 (5 bases each). The CDR3 sequence is 14 residues long. Per germline, CDR1 SGHKS and CDR2 YYEKEE (reference sequence). V was cut by 0 bases and J by 4 bases, with 9 bases left in between. CDR3 loop: CASSLVGGSDTQYF. The CDR3 DNA sequence: TGTGCCAGCAGCTTGGTTGGGGGTTCAGATACGCAGTATTTT.

The chain joins TRBV20-1 to TRBJ1-4; D is perhaps TRBD1 (6 bases). V lost 3 bases and J 0 bases, leaving 17 bases between the germline ends. Germline V gene data show CDR1 as DFQATT and CDR2 as SNEGSKA (reference sequence). The CDR3 has 17 amino acids. The CDR3 bases are TGCAGTGCTAGGACAACGGGACACCGTGCAACTAATGAAAAACTGTTTTTT. Residues: CSARTTGHRATNEKLFF.

The J gene is TRBJ2-5, the V gene TRBV20-1; the match to TRBD2 covers 9 bases. The V gene end was trimmed by 3 bases and the J gene end by 1 base; junction bases not matched to a gene: 9. The CDR3 totals 16 residues. Germline-derived CDR1 and CDR2 are DFQATT and SNEGSKA (reference sequence). The CDR3, as DNA: TGCAGTGCTAGGGTTCGTAGGCGGGAGGGCCAAGAGACCCAGTACTTC. It encodes CSARVRRREGQETQYF.

The table lists this clonotype with a few counts. The chain couples TRBV6-1 to TRBJ2-3; the D gene is possibly TRBD2 (5 bases). Per the germline V gene, CDR1 is MNHNS and CDR2 is SASEGT. Trimming pared 7 bases from V and 5 bases from J, leaving 16 bases between. CDR3 length: 14 residues. The chain's CDR3 is CASMIGVLEDTQYF. The CDR3 DNA reads TGTGCCAGCATGATCGGGGTCCTGGAAGATACGCAGTATTTT.

The chain has TRBV7-9 and TRBJ2-3, with 10 bases that match TRBD2. The CDR3 is made up of 17 amino acids. Germline V gives CDR1 SEHNR, CDR2 FQNEAQ (reference sequence). Trimming at V came to 0 bases and at J to 2 bases, leaving 5 bases not matched to a gene. The CDR3 is CASSLARSGGPTDTQYF. Written as DNA, the CDR3 is TGTGCCAGCAGCTTAGCGCGTAGCGGGGGGCCCACAGATACGCAGTATTTT.

Comment on this clonotype: Sequence at one end of the junction differs from germline and may be a read error. The chain employs TRBV7-2 and TRBJ2-7; TRBD2 is a possible D gene (7 bases). The germline CDR1 and CDR2 sequences are SGHTA and FQGNSA. The CDR3 has 18 residues. The CDR3 sequence: CASRLGGGARSSSYEQYF. CDR3 DNA sequence: TGTGCCAGCAGGTTAGGGGGGGGGGCCCGTTCCAGCTCCTACGAGCAGTACTTC. Full variable domain (outside the CDR3, taken from reference TRBV7-2 and TRBJ2-7): GAGVSQSPSNKVTEKGKDVELRCDPISGHTALYWYRQSLGQGLEFLIYFQGNSAPDKSGLPSDRFSAERTGGSVSTLTIQRTQQEDSAVYLCASRLGGGARSSSYEQYFGPGTRLTVT.

The chain employs TRBV4-2 and TRBJ2-1, with 8 positions matching TRBD2. Germline V gene lookup returns CDR1 LGHNA and CDR2 YNFKEQ. V was clipped by 2 bases and J by 6 bases; unmatched bases: 12. This CDR3 region has 17 residues. The CDR3 coding sequence is TGTGCCAGCAGCCAAAACGGCCCGGGACTAGACTCCAATGAGCAGTTCTTC. Translation gives CASSQNGPGLDSNEQFF.

The chain employs TRBV12-3 or TRBV12-4 and TRBJ2-3; D may be TRBD2 (6 bases). The length of the CDR3 is 14 residues. V was shortened by 7 bases and J by 0 bases, with 11 bases between the two germline ends. The CDR3 DNA reads TGTGCCAGCATTTCTAGCGTTAGCACAGATACGCAGTATTTT. It encodes CASISSVSTDTQYF.